Listed below are T cell receptor beta chains from one sample, sequenced in a study of human T cells and chemical hapten exposure. TCRdb re-analysed the RACE reads in MiXCR, keeping a single row per CDR3 protein. The table includes 60,000 to 80,000 distinct CDR3 sequences, roughly 6.7% detected once. Sequenced material: whole blood, taken in connection with sensitization to the hapten diphenylcyclopropenone (DPC). Receptors originate from a woman aged 25 to 39 with alopecia areata. Some clones in this sample may be carry-over from other donors' samples. CDR3s include the opening cysteine and the closing phenylalanine or tryptophan. The order of the fields is clone size, V gene, J gene, D gene, CDR3 DNA, CDR3 protein. The D gene is left open where the match is weak. Clone size appears in some rows only: once, few, many, or a class for an expanded clone.

few	TRBV10-3	TRBJ1-5	-	TGTGCCATCAGTGAGGGTCTCGCAAATCAGCCCCAGCATTTT	CAISEGLANQPQHF
many	TRBV5-1	TRBJ1-1	TRBD1	TGCGCCAGCACGACAGGGGGCAACACTGAAGCTTTCTTT	CASTTGGNTEAFF
many	TRBV6-5	TRBJ1-2	-	TGTGCCAGCAGTTACCTCCCAGTTAGCTATGGCTACACCTTC	CASSYLPVSYGYTF
many	TRBV10-3	TRBJ2-1	-	TGTGCCATCAGAGACCGGGGCCGAGGGTACAATGAGCAGTTCTTC	CAIRDRGRGYNEQFF
-	TRBV29-1	TRBJ1-2	-	TGCAGCGTTGGGGTCGGGCAGGGAAACTATGGCTACACCTTC	CSVGVGQGNYGYTF
many	TRBV7-3	TRBJ1-2	TRBD1	TGTGCCAGCAGCTCTCGGACAGGAGCCGGCTACACCTTC	CASSSRTGAGYTF
many	TRBV5-1	TRBJ1-5	-	TGCGCCAGCAGCTTGGCAGGGGATAGCAATCAGCCCCAGCATTTT	CASSLAGDSNQPQHF
few	TRBV30	TRBJ2-6	-	TGTGCCTGGAGTGCGCTCTGGGGGGCCAACGTCCTGACTTTC	CAWSALWGANVLTF
-	TRBV19	TRBJ2-2	TRBD2	TGTGCCAGTAGTATCGCGCGACTAGCGGGGGCTCGAAGCACCGGGGAGCTGTTTTTT	CASSIARLAGARSTGELFF
many	TRBV7-2	TRBJ2-2	-	TGTGCCAGCAGAGCCCCCCCAACTGGGGAGCTGTTTTTT	CASRAPPTGELFF
-	TRBV3-1	TRBJ2-2	-	TGTGCCAGCAGCCAAGTGCTGGTAGCCGGGTCTAGGACCGGGGAGCTGTTTTTT	CASSQVLVAGSRTGELFF
many	TRBV29-1	TRBJ2-5	-	TGCAGCGTTGAAGAAAACCCGGGCAAGACCCAGTACTTC	CSVEENPGKTQYF
many	TRBV7-3	TRBJ1-5	-	TGTGCCAGCAGCCTCGACAGGACGCAGCCCCAGCATTTT	CASSLDRTQPQHF
many	TRBV11-1	TRBJ1-1	-	TGTGCCAGCAGCTACTCACGGGGGAGGTATCGGGACACTGAAGCTTTCTTT	CASSYSRGRYRDTEAFF
many	TRBV20-1	TRBJ2-7	-	TGCAGTGCTAGAGGGAAGGGTTACGAGCAGTACTTC	CSARGKGYEQYF
many	TRBV10-3	TRBJ1-2	TRBD1	TGTGCCATCAGTGAAATACCAGGGACAGGGGAAGATGGCTACACCTTC	CAISEIPGTGEDGYTF
few	TRBV28	TRBJ1-2	-	TGTGCCAGCAGTTTGAAGTCATATGGCGACACCTTC	CASSLKSYGDTF
many	TRBV7-2	TRBJ2-2	-	TGTGCCAGCAGCAGACCGACAGCCACCGGGGAGCTGTTTTTT	CASSRPTATGELFF
many	TRBV5-1	TRBJ1-2	-	TGCGCCAGCAGCTTGGGTCCCGGGGGCGGCTATGGCTACACCTTC	CASSLGPGGGYGYTF
many	TRBV5-1	TRBJ2-5	-	TGCGCCAGCAGCTATACTATCTCGGAGACCCAGTACTTC	CASSYTISETQYF
-	TRBV11-2	TRBJ1-1	-	TGTGCCAGCAGCACTCAGGGACCTGAAGCTTTCTTT	CASSTQGPEAFF
many	TRBV10-1	TRBJ1-5	-	TGCGCCAGCAGTGAGAATAGCGCACATGGCTCCCCCCAGCATTTT	CASSENSAHGSPQHF
many	TRBV11-2	TRBJ2-3	-	TGTGCCAGCAGCTTAGAAGAGGGTCACACAGATACGCAGTATTTT	CASSLEEGHTDTQYF
-	TRBV2	TRBJ2-6	TRBD2	TGTGCCAGCAGTGGGCTAGCGGCGAGCTCTGGGGTCAACGTCCTGACTTTC	CASSGLAASSGVNVLTF
-	TRBV12-3/TRBV12-4	TRBJ2-3	TRBD1	TGTGCCAGCAGTCGGGACAGGGGCACAGATACGCAGTATTTT	CASSRDRGTDTQYF
-	TRBV6-5	TRBJ1-2	-	TGTGCCAGCAGTTACGCCAACTACGGCGGCTATGGCGACACCTTC	CASSYANYGGYGDTF
many	TRBV20-1	TRBJ2-7	TRBD1	TGCAGTGCTACGCCGGGACAGATGACGGCCTACGAGCAGTACTTC	CSATPGQMTAYEQYF
-	TRBV12-3/TRBV12-4	TRBJ1-2	-	TGTGCCAGCAGTTTCACAGATGGCGACAACTTC	CASSFTDGDNF
few	TRBV7-3	TRBJ1-2	-	TGTGCCAGCAGCTCTACGCCCTCTTCGGGCTACACCTTC	CASSSTPSSGYTF
many	TRBV20-1	TRBJ1-5	-	TGCAGTGCTAGGAACCTCCTGGAGGGGCCCCAGCATTTT	CSARNLLEGPQHF
many	TRBV20-1	TRBJ2-7	-	TGCAGTGCTAGAGGTCCGGACTCCTACGAGCAGTACTTC	CSARGPDSYEQYF
many	TRBV20-1	TRBJ2-2	-	TGCAGTGCTAGAGATCGTGCGGGGATAAACACCGGGGAGCTGTTTTTT	CSARDRAGINTGELFF
few	TRBV20-1	TRBJ2-1	-	TGCAGTGCCTGGACACGTTTGGTGTTTAATGAGCAGTTCTTC	CSAWTRLVFNEQFF
many	TRBV7-3	TRBJ2-7	TRBD2	TGTGCCAGCAGCCCCGCGGGGGGATACGAGCAGTACTTC	CASSPAGGYEQYF
few	TRBV6-2/TRBV6-3	TRBJ1-1	-	TGTGCCAGCAGTTACGAGTCACTCAGGGACACTGAAGCTTTCTTT	CASSYESLRDTEAFF
many	TRBV15	TRBJ1-4	TRBD1	TGTGCCACCAGCAGAGATCCAGGGGGGAATGAAAAACTGTTTTTT	CATSRDPGGNEKLFF
many	TRBV20-1	TRBJ1-4	-	TGCAGTGCCCCTGGACAGAGTAATGAAAAACTGTTTTTT	CSAPGQSNEKLFF
many	TRBV5-1	TRBJ1-1	-	TGCGCCAGCAGCCGGGACTCGACAATGAACACTGAAGCTTTCTTT	CASSRDSTMNTEAFF
-	TRBV12-3/TRBV12-4	TRBJ1-2	-	TGTGCCAGCGGCCAAGACTCTTACTATGGCGACACCTTC	CASGQDSYYGDTF
many	TRBV29-1	TRBJ1-1	-	TGCAGAGCTAACAATAGGTCGGCTGTAACTGAAGCTTTCTTT	CRANNRSAVTEAFF
many	TRBV9	TRBJ2-2	TRBD1	TGTGCCAGCAGCCTGAGACTTACGGACAGGGTCGATCAGAACACCGGGGAGCTGTTTTTT	CASSLRLTDRVDQNTGELFF